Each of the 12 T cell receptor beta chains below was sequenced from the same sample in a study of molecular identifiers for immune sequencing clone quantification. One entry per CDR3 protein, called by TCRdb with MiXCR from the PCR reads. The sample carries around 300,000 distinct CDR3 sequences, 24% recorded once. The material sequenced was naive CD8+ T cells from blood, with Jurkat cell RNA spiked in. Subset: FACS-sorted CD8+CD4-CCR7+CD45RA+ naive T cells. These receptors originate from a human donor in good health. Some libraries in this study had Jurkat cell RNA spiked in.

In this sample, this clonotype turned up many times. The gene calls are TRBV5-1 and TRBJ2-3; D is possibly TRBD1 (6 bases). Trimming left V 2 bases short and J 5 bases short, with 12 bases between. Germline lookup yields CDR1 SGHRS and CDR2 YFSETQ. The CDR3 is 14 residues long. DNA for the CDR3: TGCGCCAGCAGCTTCCGAGTAGGGGGAGATACGCAGTATTTT. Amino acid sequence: CASSFRVGGDTQYF.

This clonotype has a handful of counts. CDR3 DNA sequence: TGTGCCAGCAGTTATCCCGGGGATACGCAGTATTTT. Translating gives CASSYPGDTQYF. The genes are TRBV6-2 or TRBV6-3 and TRBJ2-3, with D unclear. Deletions cut 3 bases from V and 6 bases from J, with 7 bases between. This CDR3 has 12 residues. Looked up from germline, CDR1 is MNHEY and CDR2 is SVGEGT.

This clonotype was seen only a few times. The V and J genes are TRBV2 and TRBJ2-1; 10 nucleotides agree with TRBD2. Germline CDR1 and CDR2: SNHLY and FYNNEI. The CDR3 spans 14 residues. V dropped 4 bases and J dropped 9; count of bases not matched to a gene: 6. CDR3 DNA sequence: TGTGCCAGCAGTGGGTTAGCGGGGGGCGGTGAGCAGTTCTTC. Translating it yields CASSGLAGGGEQFF.

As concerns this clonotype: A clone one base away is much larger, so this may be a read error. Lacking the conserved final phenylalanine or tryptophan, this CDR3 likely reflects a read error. CDR3 amino acids: CASSVFFGAEAFS. The CDR3 DNA reads as TGTGCCAGCAGTGTCTTTTTTGGCGCTGAAGCTTTCTCT. The chain carries TRBV6-1 and TRBJ1-1; no clear D. The CDR3 is made up of 13 amino acids. V lost 4 bases to trimming and J lost 6 bases, with 12 bases between them. Germline V gives CDR1 MNHNS, CDR2 SASEGT.

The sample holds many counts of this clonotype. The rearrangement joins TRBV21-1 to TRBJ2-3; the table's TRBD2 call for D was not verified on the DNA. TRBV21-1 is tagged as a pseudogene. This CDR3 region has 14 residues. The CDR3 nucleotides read TGTGCCAGCACCCTAATGTTAGCCCTTGATACGCAGTATTTT. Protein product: CASTLMLALDTQYF.

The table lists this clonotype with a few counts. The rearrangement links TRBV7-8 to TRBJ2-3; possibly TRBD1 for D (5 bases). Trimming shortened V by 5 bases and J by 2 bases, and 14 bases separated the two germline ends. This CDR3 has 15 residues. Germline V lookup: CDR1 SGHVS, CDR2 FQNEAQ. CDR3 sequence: CASSPQTAPTDTQYF. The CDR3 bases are TGTGCCAGCAGCCCTCAGACAGCACCCACAGATACGCAGTATTTT.

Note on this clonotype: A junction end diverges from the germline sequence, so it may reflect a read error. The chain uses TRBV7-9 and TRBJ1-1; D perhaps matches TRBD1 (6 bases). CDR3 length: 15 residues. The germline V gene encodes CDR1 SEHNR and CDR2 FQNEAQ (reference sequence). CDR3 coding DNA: TGTGCCAGCAGTCTAGTAGGAGGGGGGCAGACTGAAGCTTCCTTT. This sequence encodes CASSLVGGGQTEASF.

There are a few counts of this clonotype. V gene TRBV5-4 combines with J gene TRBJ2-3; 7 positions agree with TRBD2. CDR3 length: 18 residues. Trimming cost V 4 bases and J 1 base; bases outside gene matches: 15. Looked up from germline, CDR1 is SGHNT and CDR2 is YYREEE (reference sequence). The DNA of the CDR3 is TGTGCCAGCAGCCTAAGTACCCCTAGCGGCACCCGCACAGATACGCAGTATTTT. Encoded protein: CASSLSTPSGTRTDTQYF.

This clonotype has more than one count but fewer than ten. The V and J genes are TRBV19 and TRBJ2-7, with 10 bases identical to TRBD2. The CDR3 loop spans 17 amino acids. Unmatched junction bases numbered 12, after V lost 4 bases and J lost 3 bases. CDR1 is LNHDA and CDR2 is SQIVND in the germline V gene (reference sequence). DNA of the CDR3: TGTGCCAGTAGTACCGGCCCCGGGACTAGCGCAGACTACGAGCAGTACTTC. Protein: CASSTGPGTSADYEQYF.

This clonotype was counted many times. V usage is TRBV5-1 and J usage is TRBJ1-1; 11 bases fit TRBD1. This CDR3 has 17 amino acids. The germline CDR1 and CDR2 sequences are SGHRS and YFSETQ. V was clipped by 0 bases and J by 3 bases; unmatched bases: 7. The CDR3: CASSLVGQGAFDTEAFF. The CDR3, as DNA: TGCGCCAGCAGCTTGGTCGGACAGGGGGCTTTTGACACTGAAGCTTTCTTT.

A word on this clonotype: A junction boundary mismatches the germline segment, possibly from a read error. CDR3 sequence: CASSFQAGDNYGYTF. In DNA form, the CDR3 reads TGTGCCAGCAGCTTCCAGGCAGGGGATAACTATGGCTACACCTTC. The chain couples TRBV5-3 to TRBJ1-2, with a possible D match to TRBD1 (6 bases). TRBV5-3 qualifies as an ORF whose function is uncertain. The CDR3 runs to 15 residues.

CDR3: CASSVGGQHTDTQYF. The CDR3 nucleotides read TGTGCCAGCAGCGTAGGGGGACAGCACACAGATACGCAGTATTTT. V and J are TRBV9 and TRBJ2-3; TRBD1 aligns across 7 bases. The germline V gene encodes CDR1 SGDLS and CDR2 YYNGEE. J gave up 2 bases and V 0 bases, and 3 bases lay outside the gene matches. The length of the CDR3 is 15 residues.